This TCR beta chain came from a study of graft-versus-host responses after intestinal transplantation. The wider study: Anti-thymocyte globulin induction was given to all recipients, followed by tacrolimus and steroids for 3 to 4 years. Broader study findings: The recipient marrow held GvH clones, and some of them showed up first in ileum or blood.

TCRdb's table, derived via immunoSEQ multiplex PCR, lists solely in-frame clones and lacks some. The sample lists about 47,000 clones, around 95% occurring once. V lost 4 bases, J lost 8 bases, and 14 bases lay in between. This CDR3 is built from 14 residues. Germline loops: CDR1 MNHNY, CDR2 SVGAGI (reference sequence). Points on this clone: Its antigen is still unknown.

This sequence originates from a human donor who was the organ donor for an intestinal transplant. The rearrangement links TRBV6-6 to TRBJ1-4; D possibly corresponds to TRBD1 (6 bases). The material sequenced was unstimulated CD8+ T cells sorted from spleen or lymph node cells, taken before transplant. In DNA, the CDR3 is TGTGCCAGCAGTTCCTCAGGGGTAGGCGAAAAACTGTTTTTT. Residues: CASSSSGVGEKLFF.